This T cell receptor beta chain was sequenced in a study of early T cells in non-severe SARS-CoV-2 infection. In the study overall: Sequencing of unsorted whole blood was done on bulk RNA, leaving chains unpaired.

This clonotype was counted at least ten times. Its target is not known. TCRdb recomputed calls from the 5' RACE reads with MiXCR, one row per CDR3 protein. The top ten clones hold about 13% of a sample with fewer than 60,000 distinct CDR3 sequences, 9.5% to 11% of them seen once. General study findings and limits: VDJdb matching favored anti-spike CD8 responses, missing private and CD4 specificities.

V gave up 0 bases and J gave up 6 bases, with 6 bases separating them. This CDR3 comprises 13 residues. The germline CDR1 and CDR2 sequences are MNHEY and SMNVEV (reference sequence). The chain has TRBV27 and TRBJ2-1; D is ambiguous. The clonotype was recovered from an adult who was a healthcare worker with PCR-confirmed SARS-CoV-2 infection or an uninfected control (not recorded which). Sequencing was performed on whole blood. In DNA form, the CDR3 reads TGTGCCAGCAGTTTATCTAACCTCAATGAGCAGTTCTTC. Its translation: CASSLSNLNEQFF.